A single sample is the source of the 32 T cell receptor beta chains below, sequenced in a study of cytomegalovirus exposure and HLA in healthy donors. Primers: 60 Vbeta forward and 13 Jbeta reverse. Clones were read by immunoSEQ multiplex PCR, and TCRdb kept only the in-frame ones, dropping some. The data contain approximately 140,000 clones, over 70% of them seen just once; the ten biggest clones take up 4.5% to 6.5%. Material: PBMCs. Receptors originate from a male donor in good health and CMV-seronegative.

This clone occurred a few times. The gene calls are TRBV6-1 and TRBJ2-1, with 10 bases aligning to TRBD2. This CDR3 spans 15 amino acids. V was pared by 6 bases and J by 0 bases, with 2 bases of the junction left unmatched. Germline V CDR1 and CDR2: MNHNS, SASEGT. The CDR3 region is CASRASGGSYNEQFF. In DNA form, the CDR3 reads TGTGCCAGCAGGGCTAGCGGGGGCTCCTACAATGAGCAGTTCTTC.

The sample holds one count of this clone. The chain joins TRBV7-2 to TRBJ1-3; 7 nucleotides match TRBD1. Trimming at V came to 4 bases and at J to 4 bases, leaving 4 bases not matched to a gene. The CDR3 is 14 amino acids. Germline V gene lookup returns CDR1 SGHTA and CDR2 FQGNSA. The CDR3 DNA sequence: TGTGCCAGCAGCTCGACAGGGCCGGGAAACACCATATATTTT. Residues: CASSSTGPGNTIYF.

The chain links TRBV7-8 to TRBJ1-3; 7 bases map to TRBD1. The CDR3 consists of 15 residues. CDR1 is SGHVS and CDR2 is FQNEAQ in the germline V gene. V shed 5 bases and J 4 bases; nucleotides not matched to a gene: 8. CDR3 DNA sequence: TGTGCCAGCAGCCCGAGACAGGGTTTGGGAAACACCATATATTTT. Translation gives CASSPRQGLGNTIYF.

The rearrangement joins TRBV2 to TRBJ2-3; weak D call: TRBD1 (6 bases). The germline V and J ends were trimmed by 7 bases and 3 bases, with 14 bases remaining between them. The CDR3 runs 14 residues. Germline lookup yields CDR1 SNHLY and CDR2 FYNNEI. The chain's CDR3 is CASTEQGRTDTQYF. The CDR3 DNA follows: TGTGCCAGCACCGAACAGGGTAGAACAGATACGCAGTATTTT. The full variable domain, rest sourced from reference TRBV2 and TRBJ2-3, is EPEVTQTPSHQVTQMGQEVILRCVPISNHLYFYWYRQILGQKVEFLVSFYNNEISEKSEIFDDQFSVERPDGSNFTLKIRSTKLEDSAMYFCASTEQGRTDTQYFGPGTRLTVL.

The chain is built from TRBV27 and TRBJ2-5, with 8 bases lining up with TRBD1. Looked up from germline, CDR1 is MNHEY and CDR2 is SMNVEV (reference sequence). CDR3 length equals 15 residues. V dropped 3 bases and J dropped 5; count of bases not matched to a gene: 8. CDR3 loop: CASSLFPDRAETQYF. The CDR3 coding sequence is TGTGCCAGCAGTTTGTTTCCGGACAGGGCTGAGACCCAGTACTTC.

This chain joins TRBV19 and TRBJ1-6, with 7 bases that match TRBD1. J lost 7 bases, V lost 4 bases, and 7 bases had no gene match. Germline loops: CDR1 LNHDA, CDR2 SQIVND (reference sequence). The CDR3 covers 15 residues. The CDR3 reads CASSTGQVGNSPLHF. CDR3 bases: TGTGCCAGTAGTACAGGACAGGTGGGGAATTCACCCCTCCACTTT.

The chain carries TRBV15 and TRBJ1-2; the D is unclear. Germline CDR1 reads LNHNV; CDR2 reads YYDKDF (reference sequence). This CDR3 is built from 12 residues. Trimming pared 0 bases from V and 5 bases from J, leaving 4 bases between. The CDR3 nucleotides are TGTGCCACCAGCAGAGATCAGTATGGCTACACCTTC. Encoded protein: CATSRDQYGYTF.

The chain combines TRBV4-1 with TRBJ2-3; possible D gene TRBD2, 6 bases. The CDR3 runs to 16 residues. With 4 bases removed from V and 4 bases from J, the gap between germline ends came to 18 bases. Germline CDR1 MGHRA, CDR2 YSYEKL. CDR3 region: CASSPLHGGKADTQYF. The CDR3 coding sequence is TGCGCCAGCAGCCCTCTACATGGAGGGAAGGCAGATACGCAGTATTTT.

The CDR3 nucleotides read TGTGCCAGCAGCCCCCTAGACCGGGTCTCCTACAATGAGCAGTTCTTC. Translated: CASSPLDRVSYNEQFF. V and J are TRBV11-2 and TRBJ2-1; unclear D gene. Germline loops: CDR1 SGHAT, CDR2 FQNNGV. The CDR3 runs 16 residues. Trimming removed 5 bases from V and 0 bases from J, with 14 bases in between.

The chain links TRBV6-5 to TRBJ1-3, with no clear D. CDR3 length: 16 amino acids. The V end was cut by 0 bases, the J end by 0 bases, with 9 bases between. Germline lookup yields CDR1 MNHEY and CDR2 SVGAGI. CDR3 in amino acids: CASSYSSRLSGNTIYF. CDR3 sequence (DNA): TGTGCCAGCAGTTACTCTAGCCGACTCTCTGGAAACACCATATATTTT.

The rearrangement links TRBV2 to TRBJ1-2; 8 bases are shared with TRBD1. V shed 10 bases, J shed 1 base, and the junction held 11 bases outside the gene matches. The CDR3 consists of 15 residues. The germline V gene encodes CDR1 SNHLY and CDR2 FYNNEI. CDR3 in amino acids: CATESGQGSNYGYTF. DNA of the CDR3: TGTGCCACCGAATCAGGACAGGGAAGTAACTATGGCTACACCTTC.

This chain links TRBV7-2 with TRBJ2-2; perhaps TRBD2 as D (5 bases). V was clipped by 1 base and J by 6 bases, with 9 bases between them. This CDR3 comprises 14 residues. The germline V gene has CDR1 SGHTA and CDR2 FQGNSA. CDR3 DNA sequence: TGTGCCAGCAGCTTAGTCCTCGGGGCCGGGGAGCTGTTTTTT. It encodes CASSLVLGAGELFF.

The chain carries TRBV7-9 and TRBJ2-3; D unclear. V was shortened by 3 bases and J by 4 bases, with 14 bases between the two germline ends. The length of the CDR3 is 15 residues. In germline, CDR1 is SEHNR, CDR2 FQNEAQ (reference sequence). The CDR3 loop reads CASSFLTQYSDTQYF. The CDR3 DNA sequence: TGTGCCAGCAGCTTTCTTACACAGTATTCAGATACGCAGTATTTT. The whole variable domain, filled in from reference TRBV7-9 and TRBJ2-3, reads DTGVSQNPRHKITKRGQNVTFRCDPISEHNRLYWYRQTLGQGPEFLTYFQNEAQLEKSRLLSDRFSAERPKGSFSTLEIQRTEQGDSAMYLCASSFLTQYSDTQYFGPGTRLTVL.

The chain employs TRBV13 and TRBJ1-2; D is possibly TRBD1 (6 bases). Germline lookup yields CDR1 PRHDT and CDR2 FYEKMQ (reference sequence). This CDR3 contains 16 residues. Trimming removed 4 bases at V and 5 bases at J, with 20 bases between. Written as DNA, the CDR3 is TGTGCCAGCAGCTCCTTTGACAGGCGGCAAGAGTATGGCTACACCTTC. Translation gives CASSSFDRRQEYGYTF.

The J gene is TRBJ1-1, the V gene TRBV30; D remains ambiguous. Germline values: CDR1 GTSNPN, CDR2 SVGIG (reference sequence). The CDR3 has 13 amino acids. Between the trimmed V and J ends, which lost 2 bases and 5 bases, there was a span of 12 bases. The CDR3 bases are TGTGCCTGGAGTTACTCACTCGGGACTGAAGCTTTCTTT. Translating gives CAWSYSLGTEAFF.

Here the CDR3 reads CASSSGWSYNEQFF. CDR3 DNA: TGTGCCAGCAGCTCCGGGTGGTCCTACAATGAGCAGTTCTTC. The chain joins TRBV7-2 to TRBJ2-1; D unclear. Trimming shortened V by 4 bases and J by 1 base, and 8 bases separated the two germline ends. Germline CDR1 reads SGHTA; CDR2 reads FQGNSA. The CDR3 totals 14 residues.

This sequence joins TRBV5-1 and TRBJ1-2; D uncertain. CDR3 length: 13 residues. V was pared by 4 bases and J by 5 bases, with 12 bases between. Germline-derived CDR1 and CDR2 are SGHRS and YFSETQ. The CDR3 is CASSPLGLYGYTF. CDR3 DNA sequence: TGCGCCAGCAGCCCCTTGGGCCTTTATGGCTACACCTTC.

V gene TRBV6-1 combines with J gene TRBJ1-1; D remains unclear. Germline V gene sequence: CDR1 MNHNS, CDR2 SASEGT. With 5 bases removed from V and 1 base from J, the gap between germline ends came to 11 bases. The CDR3 is 14 residues long. The CDR3 DNA reads TGTGCCAGCAGTTCACGACACCCGAACACTGAAGCTTTCTTT. Translated: CASSSRHPNTEAFF.

The chain's CDR3 is CASSNRVLHVNQPQHF. The CDR3 DNA reads as TGTGCCAGCAGCAACAGGGTGTTGCATGTCAATCAGCCCCAGCATTTT. This chain uses TRBV5-6 with TRBJ1-5; D might be TRBD1 (6 bases). Trimming pared 4 bases from V and 3 bases from J, leaving 17 bases between. The CDR3 extends over 16 amino acids. Germline CDR1 is SGHDT and CDR2 is YYEEEE.

The chain carries TRBV9 and TRBJ1-1; tentative D call: TRBD1 (6 bases). CDR3 length equals 15 residues. CDR1 is SGDLS, CDR2 YYNGEE, per germline. The V gene lost 0 bases and the J gene lost 4 bases, with 13 bases spanning the gap. Written as DNA, the CDR3 is TGTGCCAGCAGCGTAGGAGCTGGACAGTTCACTGAAGCTTTCTTT. Its protein product is CASSVGAGQFTEAFF.

The chain is built from TRBV7-2 and TRBJ2-1, with 7 positions matching TRBD2. J lost 6 bases, V lost 5 bases, and 10 bases had no gene match. This CDR3 is 15 amino acids long. Looked up from germline, CDR1 is SGHTA and CDR2 is FQGNSA. For the CDR3, the DNA is TGTGCCAGCAGCCCCCGGGCGGGGGTAGGCAATGAGCAGTTCTTC. Residues: CASSPRAGVGNEQFF.

The chain couples TRBV7-8 to TRBJ1-1; no reliable D call. The CDR3 has 15 amino acids. Between the trimmed V and J ends, which lost 7 bases and 0 bases, there was a span of 15 bases. Germline V lookup: CDR1 SGHVS, CDR2 FQNEAQ. The CDR3 spells CASIPEGVMNTEAFF. The CDR3 DNA follows: TGTGCCAGCATCCCCGAGGGTGTCATGAACACTGAAGCTTTCTTT.

This chain's CDR3 is CAWSPGYEQYF. The CDR3 nucleotides read TGTGCCTGGAGCCCAGGCTACGAGCAGTACTTC. The chain couples TRBV30 to TRBJ2-7; the D is unclear. V was trimmed by 3 bases and J by 3 bases, leaving 6 bases between them. CDR3 length equals 11 residues. Germline V lookup: CDR1 GTSNPN, CDR2 SVGIG (reference sequence).

Notes on this clone: The junction does not match germline at one end; this may be a read error. This chain uses TRBV4-3 with TRBJ2-6; perhaps TRBD2 as D (6 bases). Germline V gene data show CDR1 as LGHNA and CDR2 as YSLEER. There are 17 residues in the CDR3. DNA of the CDR3: TGCGCCAGCAGCTCAAGGATCGGGAGCTCTGGGACCAACGTCCTGACTTTC. Translation: CASSSRIGSSGTNVLTF.

This clone has more than one count but fewer than ten. V gene TRBV5-1 combines with J gene TRBJ2-3, with TRBD2 as a possible D gene (5 bases). Germline CDR1 and CDR2: SGHRS and YFSETQ. V lost 5 bases and J lost 0, with 13 bases in between. There are 15 residues in the CDR3. The CDR3 here is CASRILGGSTDTQYF. Here the CDR3 DNA reads TGCGCCAGCAGAATTCTTGGAGGAAGCACAGATACGCAGTATTTT. The whole variable domain, filled in from reference TRBV5-1 and TRBJ2-3, reads KAGVTQTPRYLIKTRGQQVTLSCSPISGHRSVSWYQQTPGQGLQFLFEYFSETQRNKGNFPGRFSGRQFSNSRSEMNVSTLELGDSALYLCASRILGGSTDTQYFGPGTRLTVL.

The chain carries TRBV2 and TRBJ2-3; D uncertain. The V end was cut by 4 bases, the J end by 6 bases, with 8 bases between. The germline V gene encodes CDR1 SNHLY and CDR2 FYNNEI. The CDR3 consists of 12 residues. The CDR3: CASSAGADTQYF. CDR3 bases: TGTGCCAGCAGTGCAGGCGCTGATACGCAGTATTTT.

Remarks on this clone: This CDR3 is also generated by other DNA sequences in the sample. The chain links TRBV9 to TRBJ2-2, with 7 bases matching TRBD2. The length of the CDR3 is 17 residues. V gave up 4 bases and J gave up 5 bases; unmatched junction bases: 14. CDR1 is SGDLS and CDR2 is YYNGEE in the germline V gene. The CDR3 DNA is TGTGCCAGCAGCCCGTACTTTGGGGGGAGGGGAACCGGGGAGCTGTTTTTT. It encodes CASSPYFGGRGTGELFF.

The chain uses TRBV10-3 and TRBJ2-1; the match to TRBD2 covers 12 bases. V dropped 7 bases and J dropped 4; count of bases not matched to a gene: 2. In germline, CDR1 is ENHRY, CDR2 SYGVKD. The CDR3 loop spans 14 amino acids. The CDR3 nucleotides read TGTGCCATCAAAACTAGCGGGGGGTACAATGAGCAGTTCTTC. It codes for CAIKTSGGYNEQFF.

The genes are TRBV2 and TRBJ2-4; TRBD2 matches at 7 bases. The ends lost 6 bases at V and 0 bases at J; junction bases unmatched: 2. The length of the CDR3 is 14 residues. The germline V gene encodes CDR1 SNHLY and CDR2 FYNNEI. This chain's CDR3 is CASRAGVAKNIQYF. In DNA, the CDR3 is TGTGCCAGCAGGGCGGGGGTAGCCAAAAACATTCAGTACTTC.

This clone was detected only a few times. The J gene is TRBJ2-5, the V gene TRBV18; D perhaps matches TRBD1 (6 bases). There are 14 residues in the CDR3. The germline V gene has CDR1 KGHSH and CDR2 LQKENI. The ends were cut back, 3 bases at V and 5 bases at J, with 13 bases in the middle. CDR3 in amino acids: CASSPTDRRETQYF. The CDR3 coding sequence is TGTGCCAGCTCACCTACCGACAGGCGGGAGACCCAGTACTTC. Full variable domain (outside the CDR3, taken from reference TRBV18 and TRBJ2-5): NAGVMQNPRHLVRRRGQEARLRCSPMKGHSHVYWYRQLPEEGLKFMVYLQKENIIDESGMPKERFSAEFPKEGPSILRIQQVVRGDSAAYFCASSPTDRRETQYFGPGTRLLVL.

CDR3 nucleotides: TGTGCCAGCAGGTACACAGGGACCCCCCACATACGGAATGAGCAGTTCTTC. It codes for CASRYTGTPHIRNEQFF. V usage is TRBV7-9 and J usage is TRBJ2-1, with D possibly matching TRBD1 (6 bases). The CDR3 contains 17 residues. In germline, CDR1 is SEHNR, CDR2 FQNEAQ (reference sequence). Deletions cut 6 bases from V and 7 bases from J, with 25 bases between.

The count of this clone is one. The rearrangement joins TRBV30 to TRBJ2-5; D unclear. The V end lost 5 bases, the J end lost 5 bases, and 15 bases lay between the germline ends. This CDR3 is built from 13 residues. CDR1 and CDR2 from the germline V gene are GTSNPN and SVGIG (reference sequence). The CDR3 DNA reads TGTGCCTGGTCGGTCCGGGTCCGGGAGACCCAGTACTTC. Amino acid sequence: CAWSVRVRETQYF.